Listed here are 25 T cell receptor beta chains from one sample, sequenced in a study of blood T cell repertoires in COVID-19. Assay used: immunoSEQ multiplex PCR; TCRdb lists only in-frame clones, some missing. The table has more than 95,000 clones, 84% seen once. The sequencing sample was made of peripheral blood. The receptors stem from a human donor in a cohort sampled during active or convalescent COVID-19.

The chain couples TRBV4-3 to TRBJ2-3; 11 nucleotides agree with TRBD2. V trimming: 5 bases; J trimming: 8 bases; junction bases outside the gene matches: 12. This CDR3 spans 16 amino acids. The germline V gene has CDR1 LGHNA and CDR2 YSLEER. The CDR3, as DNA: TGCGCCAGCAGCGTTCTAGCGGGGGGTAATCCGGGTACGCAGTATTTT. Translated, it gives CASSVLAGGNPGTQYF.

The chain couples TRBV3-1 (or the pseudogene TRBV3-2) to TRBJ2-1; D not resolved. V dropped 0 bases and J dropped 0 bases, with 6 bases sitting between them. Looked up from germline, CDR1 is LGHDT and CDR2 is YNNKEL (reference sequence). This CDR3 has 15 residues. CDR3 loop: CASSQEPSSYNEQFF. The DNA of the CDR3 is TGTGCCAGCAGCCAAGAGCCGAGCTCCTACAATGAGCAGTTCTTC.

The chain combines TRBV10-3 with TRBJ1-1; D possibly corresponds to TRBD1 (6 bases). Germline V lookup: CDR1 ENHRY, CDR2 SYGVKD. V lost 4 bases to trimming and J lost 4 bases, with 10 bases between them. This CDR3 is 13 amino acids long. The CDR3 DNA sequence: TGTGCCATCAGTGGGTCAGGGGCCACTGAAGCTTTCTTT. It specifies CAISGSGATEAFF.

The genes are TRBV7-2 and TRBJ1-6; 8 nucleotides line up with TRBD1. This CDR3 is 15 amino acids long. Germline loops: CDR1 SGHTA, CDR2 FQGNSA. The ends lost 1 base at V and 9 bases at J; junction bases unmatched: 5. CDR3 bases: TGTGCCAGCAGCTTAGAGCCAGGGGGCTTTTCACCCCTCCACTTT. As protein: CASSLEPGGFSPLHF.

This clone has a single count. The J gene is TRBJ1-5, the V gene TRBV6-5, with 8 nucleotides matching TRBD1. Trimming took 6 bases from V and 3 from J; bases not matched to a gene: 7. This CDR3 region has 15 residues. Germline lookup yields CDR1 MNHEY and CDR2 SVGAGI. CDR3 nucleotides: TGTGCCAGCAGGGTTACAGGGGGAAACAATCAGCCCCAGCATTTT. As protein: CASRVTGGNNQPQHF.

The chain employs TRBV20-1 and TRBJ2-1; TRBD1 aligns across 8 bases. The ends lost 3 bases at V and 6 bases at J; junction bases unmatched: 10. This CDR3 comprises 15 residues. Looked up from germline, CDR1 is DFQATT and CDR2 is SNEGSKA (reference sequence). Written as DNA, the CDR3 is TGCAGTGCTAGTAAGCTGGACAGGGCCTCCAATGAGCAGTTCTTC. This codes for CSASKLDRASNEQFF.

The chain recombines TRBV5-6 with TRBJ1-5; D not resolved. Trimming pared 1 base from V and 0 bases from J, leaving 8 bases between. The CDR3 has 15 residues. The germline CDR1 and CDR2 sequences are SGHDT and YYEEEE. The CDR3 DNA follows: TGTGCCAGCAGCTTGTGGTCAGTTAGCAATCAGCCCCAGCATTTT. Protein product: CASSLWSVSNQPQHF.

The chain employs TRBV19 and TRBJ1-2; TRBD1 matches 7 bases. The CDR3 runs to 15 residues. Germline V gene sequence: CDR1 LNHDA, CDR2 SQIVND (reference sequence). Trimming removed 5 bases from V and 3 bases from J; junction bases left unmatched: 9. CDR3 sequence: CASSASQGRYYGYTF. The CDR3 DNA follows: TGTGCCAGTAGTGCCTCACAGGGGCGTTACTATGGCTACACCTTC.

The chain uses TRBV30 and TRBJ1-6; 8 bases are shared with TRBD1. Germline trimming cut 3 bases from V and 7 bases from J; bases unmatched to any gene: 5. The CDR3 is 14 residues long. Germline V gene data show CDR1 as GTSNPN and CDR2 as SVGIG (reference sequence). The CDR3 reads CAWSQGQDNSPLHF. As DNA, the CDR3 is TGTGCCTGGAGCCAGGGACAGGACAATTCACCCCTCCACTTT.

This chain joins TRBV5-1 and TRBJ2-7; weak D call: TRBD2 (6 bases). This CDR3 comprises 12 residues. Deletions cut 3 bases from V and 7 bases from J, with 11 bases between. Germline V CDR1 and CDR2: SGHRS, YFSETQ. The CDR3 loop reads CASSWDFSEQYF. For the CDR3, the DNA is TGCGCCAGCAGCTGGGACTTCTCTGAGCAGTACTTC.

The V and J genes are TRBV9 and TRBJ2-3; 11 nucleotides match TRBD2. CDR1 SGDLS and CDR2 YYNGEE come from the germline V gene. The CDR3 loop spans 15 amino acids. V was pared by 0 bases and J by 6 bases, with 3 bases of the junction left unmatched. The CDR3 loop reads CASSVAASGGDTQYF. For the CDR3, the DNA is TGTGCCAGCAGCGTAGCGGCTAGCGGGGGGGATACGCAGTATTTT.

CDR3 protein: CASSRAGGQYNEQFF. CDR3 bases: TGTGCCAGCAGTCGAGCAGGGGGACAATACAATGAGCAGTTCTTC. The chain carries TRBV6-5 and TRBJ2-1; 7 bases are shared with TRBD1. V dropped 5 bases and J dropped 4; count of bases not matched to a gene: 8. The CDR3 covers 15 residues. Germline lookup yields CDR1 MNHEY and CDR2 SVGAGI.

The J gene is TRBJ1-3, the V gene TRBV29-1; 12 bases are shared with TRBD1. The V segment lost 3 bases and the J segment 4 bases; nucleotides outside the gene matches: 4. The CDR3 loop spans 15 amino acids. In germline, CDR1 is SQVTM, CDR2 ANQGSEA. The CDR3 sequence is CSVDTGTGGGNTIYF. CDR3 nucleotide sequence: TGCAGCGTTGATACCGGGACAGGGGGCGGAAACACCATATATTTT.

The rearrangement joins TRBV28 to TRBJ2-1; D possibly corresponds to TRBD2 (6 bases). The V gene lost 2 bases and the J gene lost 0 bases, with 8 bases spanning the gap. The CDR3 loop spans 15 amino acids. Per the germline V gene, CDR1 is MDHEN and CDR2 is SYDVKM. CDR3 sequence reads: CASSLGGISYNEQFF. CDR3 nucleotide sequence: TGTGCCAGCAGTTTAGGAGGGATCTCCTACAATGAGCAGTTCTTC.

The chain carries TRBV5-1 and TRBJ2-1; 9 bases match TRBD2. Germline-derived CDR1 and CDR2 are SGHRS and YFSETQ. Trimming cost V 4 bases and J 4 bases; bases outside gene matches: 9. The CDR3 is made up of 16 amino acids. CDR3 nucleotides: TGCGCCAGCAGCCGAAGTGGAGCGGGGGGATACAATGAGCAGTTCTTC. The encoded protein is CASSRSGAGGYNEQFF.

The chain uses TRBV7-2 and TRBJ2-3, with D perhaps TRBD2 (5 bases). This CDR3 is built from 14 residues. Per germline, CDR1 SGHTA and CDR2 FQGNSA. With 5 bases removed from V and 0 bases from J, the gap between germline ends came to 9 bases. The CDR3 protein is CASSTRTSTDTQYF. CDR3 in DNA: TGTGCCAGCAGCACGCGGACTAGCACAGATACGCAGTATTTT.

This chain connects TRBV11-3 to TRBJ2-7; D is undetermined. The CDR3 is 12 amino acids. Germline CDR1 SGHNT, CDR2 YENEEA. V lost 3 bases and J lost 5, with 8 bases in between. CDR3 DNA sequence: TGTGCCAGCAGCTTCATGTCCAACGAGCAGTACTTC. Its protein product is CASSFMSNEQYF.

This chain connects TRBV11-3 to TRBJ2-5; perhaps TRBD2 as D (6 bases). The germline CDR1 and CDR2 sequences are SGHNT and YENEEA. The CDR3 is 16 amino acids. V was clipped by 4 bases and J by 5 bases, with 20 bases between them. CDR3 amino acids: CASSSRGQGGAETQYF. CDR3 coding DNA: TGTGCCAGCAGCTCGCGCGGGCAGGGCGGGGCGGAGACCCAGTACTTC.

The chain links TRBV5-6 to TRBJ1-3, with 7 bases fitting TRBD1. J lost 3 bases, V lost 4 bases, and 7 bases had no gene match. CDR3 length: 15 amino acids. Germline loops: CDR1 SGHDT, CDR2 YYEEEE. DNA of the CDR3: TGTGCCAGCAGCGTGGGACAGCTACGTGGAAACACCATATATTTT. Translating it yields CASSVGQLRGNTIYF.

J is TRBJ2-3 and V is TRBV4-2, with 10 bases fitting TRBD2. J gave up 2 bases and V 4 bases, and 6 bases lay outside the gene matches. There are 16 residues in the CDR3. CDR1 and CDR2 from the germline V gene are LGHNA and YNFKEQ. The CDR3 DNA reads as TGTGCCAGCAGCCCCCGAACTAGCGGGGACACAGATACGCAGTATTTT. Its translation is CASSPRTSGDTDTQYF.

This clone was recorded a few times. The CDR3 sequence: CASSLGQGAVQPQHF. For the CDR3, the DNA is TGTGCCAGCAGCTTAGGACAGGGGGCCGTGCAGCCCCAGCATTTT. The chain is built from TRBV7-9 and TRBJ1-5, with 10 bases identical to TRBD1. The CDR3 contains 15 residues. Germline CDR1 is SEHNR and CDR2 is FQNEAQ (reference sequence). Trimming cost V 1 base and J 7 bases; bases outside gene matches: 4.

The chain uses TRBV19 and TRBJ1-3, with D possibly TRBD1 on 5 matching bases. Trimming pared 2 bases from V and 0 bases from J, leaving 11 bases between. The CDR3 covers 16 residues. Germline V lookup: CDR1 LNHDA, CDR2 SQIVND (reference sequence). The CDR3 coding sequence is TGTGCCAGTAGTATAAAGCGGGGCTACTCTGGAAACACCATATATTTT. This codes for CASSIKRGYSGNTIYF.

The rearrangement links TRBV29-1 to TRBJ1-2; TRBD1 agrees at 8 bases. Germline assignment: CDR1 SQVTM and CDR2 ANQGSEA. CDR3 length: 13 amino acids. With 7 bases clipped from V and 2 bases from J, the junction kept 6 bases outside the gene matches. CDR3 sequence reads: CSGTDRENYGYTF. CDR3 DNA sequence: TGCAGCGGAACGGACAGGGAGAACTATGGCTACACCTTC. The full variable domain, its missing parts supplied by reference TRBV29-1 and TRBJ1-2, is SAVISQKPSRDICQRGTSLTIQCQVDSQVTMMFWYRQQPGQSLTLIATANQGSEATYESGFVIDKFPISRPNLTFSTLTVSNMSPEDSSIYLCSGTDRENYGYTFGSGTRLTVV.

V and J are TRBV3-1 (or the pseudogene TRBV3-2) and TRBJ2-2, with TRBD2 identical over 8 bases. The CDR3 totals 16 residues. The germline gives CDR1 LGHDT, CDR2 YNNKEL (reference sequence). With V trimmed by 0 bases and J by 7 bases, 7 bases remained unmatched. The CDR3 here is CASSQDGAGAGGELFF. CDR3 in DNA: TGTGCCAGCAGCCAAGATGGAGCGGGGGCGGGCGGGGAGCTGTTTTTT.

The chain links TRBV24-1 to TRBJ1-1; 9 nucleotides agree with TRBD1. CDR3 length: 15 residues. The trim removed 4 bases at V and 4 bases at J, leaving 6 bases unmatched. CDR1 is KGHDR, CDR2 SFDVKD, per germline. CDR3 in DNA: TGTGCCACCAGTGACACAGGGGGCTCTCTCACTGAAGCTTTCTTT. It specifies CATSDTGGSLTEAFF.